The clone carrying this TCR beta chain was seen at least ten times. As yet, its antigen is unknown. The data stem from a study of cytomegalovirus exposure and HLA in healthy donors. Broader study findings: Donors were assumed by presence/absence analyses to have roughly uniform sequencing depth. A highly shared variant cluster was judged a likely technical artifact. The study designated 150 or so TCR beta chains cytomegalovirus-associated.

The PCR had 60 Vbeta and 13 Jbeta primers. Assay used: immunoSEQ multiplex PCR; TCRdb lists only in-frame clones, some missing. The sample includes 160,000 or so clones, 82% seen only once; the top ten take 8.5%. Trimming took off 4 bases at V and 0 bases at J, with 15 bases between the two ends. This CDR3 has 16 amino acids. From germline, CDR1 is SGHNT and CDR2 YYREEE (reference sequence). Sample: PBMCs. This sequence originates from a male donor in good health and CMV-seropositive. The chain is built from TRBV5-4 and TRBJ2-3; maybe TRBD1 (6 bases). CDR3 amino acids: CASSAVGQTSTDTQYF. CDR3 nucleotides: TGTGCCAGCAGCGCGGTAGGACAGACTAGCACAGATACGCAGTATTTT.